This T cell receptor (beta chain) comes out of a study of shared clonotypes between healthy human individuals. CDR3 size: 15 residues. Germline V gene data show CDR1 as LNHDA and CDR2 as SQIVND (reference sequence). Trimming cost V 6 bases and J 3 bases; bases outside gene matches: 8. This clone was counted once. The table came from immunoSEQ multiplex PCR; TCRdb's copy has only in-frame clones and leaves some out. The sample has roughly 510,000 clones, 60% to 80% seen once; the top ten hold roughly an eighth. The clonotype comes from a woman aged 40 to 55 in good health. Some clones in this sample may be carry-over from other donors' samples. Sequenced sample: PBMCs. V and J are TRBV19 and TRBJ2-3; 8 bases fit TRBD2. DNA of the CDR3: TGTGCCAGTAGCAAAGCGGGAGTAAGGACAGATACGCAGTATTTT. It is translated as CASSKAGVRTDTQYF.